The 20 T cell receptor beta chains below were found in one sample sequenced in a study of blood T cell repertoires in COVID-19. Libraries were prepared by immunoSEQ multiplex PCR; TCRdb keeps only in-frame clonotypes and omits some of them. The sample includes over 200,000 clones, more than 85% of them seen just once. Material for sequencing was peripheral blood. These receptors originate from a man aged 35 to 55 with active or convalescent COVID-19.

The chain uses TRBV5-5 and TRBJ2-5; tentatively, D is TRBD1 (8 bases). V gave up 1 base and J gave up 5 bases, with 15 bases separating them. Germline V CDR1 and CDR2: SGHKS, YYEKEE (reference sequence). This CDR3 spans 15 amino acids. The CDR3 bases are TGTGCCAGCAGCTTGTTACAGGGGGGGAGCGAGACCCAGTACTTC. It translates to CASSLLQGGSETQYF.

The rearrangement links TRBV5-4 to TRBJ1-1; no reliable D call. Between the trimmed V and J ends, which lost 3 bases and 5 bases, there was a span of 11 bases. The germline gives CDR1 SGHNT, CDR2 YYREEE (reference sequence). This CDR3 is 13 amino acids long. CDR3 sequence reads: CASSSEVWTEAFF. The CDR3, as DNA: TGTGCCAGCAGCTCTGAGGTTTGGACTGAAGCTTTCTTT.

The V gene is TRBV28, the J gene TRBJ1-1, with unresolved D. Germline assignment: CDR1 MDHEN and CDR2 SYDVKM. This CDR3 is built from 12 residues. V was pared by 2 bases and J by 8 bases, with 9 bases between. The CDR3 region has the DNA TGTGCCAGCAGTTTAGTTTCCGTAGAAGCTTTCTTT. Translating it yields CASSLVSVEAFF. The full variable domain, completed using reference TRBV28 and TRBJ1-1, is DVKVTQSSRYLVKRTGEKVFLECVQDMDHENMFWYRQDPGLGLRLIYFSYDVKMKEKGDIPEGYSVSREKKERFSLILESASTNQTSMYLCASSLVSVEAFFGQGTRLTVV.

This chain links TRBV28 with TRBJ1-3; D remains unclear. Trimming removed 2 bases at V and 0 bases at J, with 5 bases between. This CDR3 contains 14 residues. In germline, CDR1 is MDHEN, CDR2 SYDVKM. The CDR3 DNA reads TGTGCCAGCAGTTTACCACTCTCTGGAAACACCATATATTTT. This translates into CASSLPLSGNTIYF.

The rearrangement uses TRBV11-1 and TRBJ2-3; possible D gene TRBD1, 6 bases. Germline CDR1 reads SGHAT; CDR2 reads FQDESV (reference sequence). Trimming removed 3 bases at V and 5 bases at J, with 15 bases between. The CDR3 is 15 amino acids. CDR3 sequence reads: CASSFLGTSKDTQYF. DNA of the CDR3: TGTGCCAGCAGCTTCCTAGGGACATCCAAAGATACGCAGTATTTT.

This chain connects TRBV29-1 to TRBJ2-2, with 8 bases that match TRBD2. The V gene end was trimmed by 2 bases and the J gene end by 6 bases; junction bases not matched to a gene: 8. Germline CDR1 reads SQVTM; CDR2 reads ANQGSEA. The CDR3 length is 15 residues. CDR3 loop: CSVETYSGMAGELFF. CDR3 nucleotides: TGCAGCGTTGAAACCTATAGCGGGATGGCCGGGGAGCTGTTTTTT.

V and J are TRBV25-1 and TRBJ1-1; D not resolved. This CDR3 has 13 amino acids. In germline, CDR1 is MGHDK, CDR2 SYGVNS. Trimming cost V 0 bases and J 2 bases, with 4 bases left between them. The CDR3 region has the DNA TGTGCCAGCAGTGAATATCTCAACACTGAAGCTTTCTTT. Its protein is CASSEYLNTEAFF.

CDR3 loop: CATSRVLAGAGELFF. The CDR3 nucleotides read TGTGCCACCAGCAGAGTTTTAGCAGGGGCCGGGGAGCTGTTTTTT. The genes are TRBV15 and TRBJ2-2; D is possibly TRBD1 (6 bases). From germline, CDR1 is LNHNV and CDR2 YYDKDF (reference sequence). V was pared by 1 base and J by 6 bases, with 12 bases between. The CDR3 length is 15 residues.

The count of this clone is one. The J gene is TRBJ1-2, the V gene TRBV5-1; 9 bases fit TRBD1. The CDR3 is 16 amino acids. The germline gives CDR1 SGHRS, CDR2 YFSETQ. Trimming took 4 bases from V and 4 from J; bases not matched to a gene: 11. The CDR3: CASSPLTGGEGYGYTF. The CDR3 DNA reads as TGCGCCAGCAGCCCACTTACAGGGGGCGAGGGCTATGGCTACACCTTC. The complete variable domain, with remaining parts taken from reference TRBV5-1 and TRBJ1-2, reads KAGVTQTPRYLIKTRGQQVTLSCSPISGHRSVSWYQQTPGQGLQFLFEYFSETQRNKGNFPGRFSGRQFSNSRSEMNVSTLELGDSALYLCASSPLTGGEGYGYTFGSGTRLTVV.

The chain combines TRBV5-1 with TRBJ2-2, with D perhaps matching TRBD1 (5 bases). The CDR3 is 14 residues long. Per germline, CDR1 SGHRS and CDR2 YFSETQ. The germline V and J ends were trimmed by 3 bases and 1 base, with 7 bases remaining between them. CDR3 nucleotide sequence: TGCGCCAGCAGCTGGGGCAGGAACACCGGGGAGCTGTTTTTT. This encodes CASSWGRNTGELFF. The complete variable domain, with remaining parts taken from reference TRBV5-1 and TRBJ2-2, reads KAGVTQTPRYLIKTRGQQVTLSCSPISGHRSVSWYQQTPGQGLQFLFEYFSETQRNKGNFPGRFSGRQFSNSRSEMNVSTLELGDSALYLCASSWGRNTGELFFGEGSRLTVL.

This rearrangement joins TRBV7-2 to TRBJ2-2; TRBD2 agrees at 7 bases. V was clipped by 4 bases and J by 6 bases; unmatched bases: 5. Germline assignment: CDR1 SGHTA and CDR2 FQGNSA. CDR3 size: 14 residues. The CDR3 loop is CASSSLAGAGELFF. CDR3 nucleotides: TGTGCCAGCAGCTCCTTAGCGGGTGCCGGGGAGCTGTTTTTT.

Of note for this clone: The same CDR3 is also encoded by other DNA sequences in this sample. The CDR3 DNA reads as TGTGCCAGCAGCTACAGGGGGGGCTATGGCTACACCTTC. Amino acids: CASSYRGGYGYTF. The chain combines TRBV28 with TRBJ1-2, with 8 bases matching TRBD1. Trimming cost V 6 bases and J 4 bases; bases outside gene matches: 4. CDR1 and CDR2 (germline): MDHEN, SYDVKM. This CDR3 is 13 amino acids long.

The chain is built from TRBV5-1 and TRBJ2-2, with 15 positions matching TRBD2. The CDR3 is 20 residues long. Germline values: CDR1 SGHRS, CDR2 YFSETQ. Losses at the gene ends were 3 bases for V and 0 bases for J; bases not matched to a gene: 9. CDR3 coding DNA: TGCGCCAGCAGCTGGCGGCCGGGACTAGCGGGAGGCGCGAACACCGGGGAGCTGTTTTTT. Translating gives CASSWRPGLAGGANTGELFF.

This chain joins TRBV7-8 and TRBJ1-2, with D maybe TRBD1 (6 bases). Germline CDR1 is SGHVS and CDR2 is FQNEAQ. This CDR3 is 16 amino acids long. Trimming left V 5 bases short and J 6 bases short, with 22 bases between. This chain's CDR3 is CASSANRGRGLHGYTF. In DNA form, the CDR3 reads TGTGCCAGCAGCGCGAATCGGGGCAGGGGTTTGCATGGCTACACCTTC.

This CDR3 reads CASSFLSGSGTDTQYF. The DNA of the CDR3 is TGCGCCAGCAGCTTCCTTAGCGGGAGTGGGACAGATACGCAGTATTTT. The genes are TRBV5-1 and TRBJ2-3, with 9 positions matching TRBD2. The CDR3 contains 16 residues. Germline V gives CDR1 SGHRS, CDR2 YFSETQ. The V and J ends lost 2 bases and 3 bases, in that order; junction bases with no gene match: 7.

The chain combines TRBV2 with TRBJ1-5; TRBD1 matches 10 bases. V lost 5 bases to trimming and J lost 6 bases; unmatched junction nucleotides: 10. CDR1 SNHLY and CDR2 FYNNEI come from the germline V gene. CDR3 size: 16 residues. DNA of the CDR3: TGTGCCAGCAGTCTCTCGACAGGGGGCCGAGGTCAGCCCCAGCATTTT. Translating gives CASSLSTGGRGQPQHF.

The gene calls are TRBV23-1 and TRBJ1-5, with D perhaps matching TRBD1 (6 bases). TRBV23-1 has ORF status, its function being uncertain. V was trimmed by 6 bases and J by 0 bases, leaving 18 bases between them. CDR3 size: 17 residues. Here the CDR3 DNA reads TGCGCCAGCAGAATACAGGGTAATGAGTGTAGCAATCAGCCCCAGCATTTT. Translating it yields CASRIQGNECSNQPQHF.

A single count supports this clone. The chain has TRBV5-1 and TRBJ1-2; D uncertain. Germline CDR1 and CDR2: SGHRS and YFSETQ. There are 14 residues in the CDR3. The V end lost 4 bases, the J end lost 2 bases, and 12 bases lay between the germline ends. CDR3 sequence reads: CASSPISSNYGYTF. Written as DNA, the CDR3 is TGCGCCAGCAGCCCAATTAGTTCGAACTATGGCTACACCTTC.

The CDR3 DNA reads TGTGCCAGTATAGGAGGGGAAGCTTTCTTT. It encodes CASIGGEAFF. The genes are TRBV19 and TRBJ1-1; D is unclear. Germline CDR1 reads LNHDA; CDR2 reads SQIVND (reference sequence). The CDR3 contains 10 residues. The V gene lost 7 bases and the J gene lost 8 bases, with 8 bases spanning the gap.

This clone occurred once. V usage is TRBV12-3 or TRBV12-4 and J usage is TRBJ2-7; TRBD2 is a possible D gene (6 bases). The CDR3 consists of 13 residues. V was pared by 8 bases and J by 6 bases, with 17 bases between. CDR3 in DNA: TGTGCCAGCGCCTACCCGGGACTGGCCGAGCAGTACTTC. Protein product: CASAYPGLAEQYF.